This TCR beta chain originates from a study of cytomegalovirus exposure and HLA in healthy donors. This clone has a single count. PCR employed 60 Vbeta and 13 Jbeta primers. Generated by immunoSEQ multiplex PCR, the TCRdb table keeps only in-frame clones and is missing some. The sample consists of about 170,000 clones, roughly 83% of them appearing once. Specimen: PBMCs. This TCR was sampled from a boy aged 2-9 years in good health and CMV-seronegative.

Written as DNA, the CDR3 is TGTGCTAGTGGTGCCACCGCCAAGTCGGGTTATAGCAATCAGCCCCAGCATTTT. Its protein is CASGATAKSGYSNQPQHF. V is TRBV12-5 and J is TRBJ1-5; D not resolved. The CDR3 consists of 18 residues. Trimming stripped 5 bases from V and 0 bases from J, with 20 bases between. The germline gives CDR1 LGHNT, CDR2 FRNRAP.